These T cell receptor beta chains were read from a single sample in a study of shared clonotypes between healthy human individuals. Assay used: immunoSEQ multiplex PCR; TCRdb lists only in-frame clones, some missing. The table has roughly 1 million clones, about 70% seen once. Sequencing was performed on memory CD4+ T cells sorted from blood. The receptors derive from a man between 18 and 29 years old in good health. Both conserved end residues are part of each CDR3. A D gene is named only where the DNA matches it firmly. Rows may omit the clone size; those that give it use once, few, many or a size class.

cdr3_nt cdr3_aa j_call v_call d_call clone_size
TGTGCCAGCAGTTTTACGGAAACTGGCTACACCTTC CASSFTETGYTF TRBJ1-2 TRBV28 - once
TGTGCCAGCGGTAATCCAGGGACCCCCGGGGAGCTGTTTTTT CASGNPGTPGELFF TRBJ2-2 TRBV28 - -
TGTGCCAGCAGCGTAGGGCCGGGACCGCCGACCTACGAGCAGTACTTC CASSVGPGPPTYEQYF TRBJ2-7 TRBV9 - -
TGTGCCAGCTCACCCTTGACGGGGGGCCGAACCGGGGAGCTGTTTTTT CASSPLTGGRTGELFF TRBJ2-2 TRBV18 - -
TGTGCCAGTAGTACAAATGGACAGGGAGTTATGGGCTACACCTTC CASSTNGQGVMGYTF TRBJ1-2 TRBV19 TRBD1 -
TGTGCCAGCAGCGTAGACCCCGGGGGCAATCAGCCCCAGCATTTT CASSVDPGGNQPQHF TRBJ1-5 TRBV9 - few
TGTGCCAGCAGCCCCGCTAGCGGGGGGGCGTACGAGCAGTACTTC CASSPASGGAYEQYF TRBJ2-7 TRBV11-2 TRBD2 few
TGTGCCAGCTCACCACCGGTAACAGAGACCCGGTACTTC CASSPPVTETRYF TRBJ2-5 TRBV18 - -
TGTGCCAGCAGTTACGTGGGGGACACTGAAGCTTTCTTT CASSYVGDTEAFF TRBJ1-1 TRBV6-5 - -
TGCGCCAGCAGTGAACGTTCCGGGGGGTACAATGAGCAGTTCTTC CASSERSGGYNEQFF TRBJ2-1 TRBV10-1 TRBD2 few
TGTGCCAGCTCACCAACTTCGCGGGTCCTGACTTTC CASSPTSRVLTF TRBJ2-6 TRBV18 - -
TGTGCCAGCAGGGATAATGAAAAACTGTTTTTT CASRDNEKLFF TRBJ1-4 TRBV6-6 - -
TGTGCCAGCACCCAAGCGGGGGGGCGCGAGCAGTACTTC CASTQAGGREQYF TRBJ2-7 TRBV7-9 TRBD2 -
TGTGCCAGCAAAGGGCAGGGGGCAAACATTCAGTACTTC CASKGQGANIQYF TRBJ2-4 TRBV6-5 TRBD1 -
TGTGCTAGCAGCTTAGAGGGAGGGGCAAACACCGGGGAGCTGTTTTTT CASSLEGGANTGELFF TRBJ2-2 TRBV7-7 TRBD2 -
TGTGCCAGTAGGACCTCAATTTTGAACACTGAAGCTTTCTTT CASRTSILNTEAFF TRBJ1-1 TRBV19 - -
TGTGCCAGCAGCCCAGACAGGGGGGTTCAAGAGACCCAGTACTTC CASSPDRGVQETQYF TRBJ2-5 TRBV28 TRBD1 -
TGTGCCAGCACTCGGGACCAGTCAGATACGCAGTATTTT CASTRDQSDTQYF TRBJ2-3 TRBV2 - -
TGTGCCAGCAGCTTATCTACGGGAGGGCTTAATGAGCAGTTCTTC CASSLSTGGLNEQFF TRBJ2-1 TRBV7-2 TRBD2 -
TGTGCCAGCAGCTTCGGGACAGCCCTAGGTTCACCCCTCCACTTT CASSFGTALGSPLHF TRBJ1-6 TRBV7-9 TRBD1 few
TGTGCCAGCAGCCGCGCGACAGGATCGAACACCGGGGAGCTGTTTTTT CASSRATGSNTGELFF TRBJ2-2 TRBV5-4 - once
TGCGCCAGCAGCTTAACTAGCGGGAGAAACGAGGGTGAGCAGTTCTTC CASSLTSGRNEGEQFF TRBJ2-1 TRBV5-1 TRBD2 -
TGTGCCAGCAGTTTTTACAGGGGGCAAATCTATAATTCACCCCTCCACTTT CASSFYRGQIYNSPLHF TRBJ1-6 TRBV27 TRBD1 -
TGTGCCAGCAGCAGTTCGGCAGGATCGGCGACTGAAGCTTTCTTT CASSSSAGSATEAFF TRBJ1-1 TRBV9 - few
TGCGCCAGCAGCGTGGGGAACACTGAAGCTTTCTTT CASSVGNTEAFF TRBJ1-1 TRBV5-1 - few
TGTGCCAGCAGCCGGATGCGTGGGAACACCGGGGAGCTGTTTTTT CASSRMRGNTGELFF TRBJ2-2 TRBV7-2 - -
TGTGCCAGCTCACGTAGGGCGGATAATGAAAAACTGTTTTTT CASSRRADNEKLFF TRBJ1-4 TRBV18 - -
TGTGCCAGCAGCCCCGAGGGACTAGCGGGAAATCTAGCCAAAAACGTTCAGTACTTC CASSPEGLAGNLAKNVQYF TRBJ2-4 TRBV9 TRBD2 -
TGTGCCAGCGGGGCCGGACGGATATCCTCCACAGATACGCAGTATTTT CASGAGRISSTDTQYF TRBJ2-3 TRBV9 - -
TGTGCCAGCAGCTCGGAGGTGAATACGCAGTATTTT CASSSEVNTQYF TRBJ2-3 TRBV5-4 - -
TGTGCCAGCAGCCACTCACCCGGCGGGGGCCAAGAGACCCAGTACTTC CASSHSPGGGQETQYF TRBJ2-5 TRBV4-2 TRBD2 -
TGTGCCAGTAGTATTGGCGGGTCGTACCAAGAGACCCAGTACTTC CASSIGGSYQETQYF TRBJ2-5 TRBV19 - -
TGTGCCAGTAGTATGGGACTGGCAGCCCAAGAGACCCAGTACTTC CASSMGLAAQETQYF TRBJ2-5 TRBV19 - -
TGTGCCAGCAGCCCAGAGGGGGTGGCGCCCCAGCATTTT CASSPEGVAPQHF TRBJ1-5 TRBV7-9 - few
TGTGCCAGCAGCGTAGTTTGTGACAGGGAAAGCAATCAGCCCCAGCATTTT CASSVVCDRESNQPQHF TRBJ1-5 TRBV9 TRBD1 -
TGCGCCAGCAGCAAAGGACGGGAGAACACTGAAGCTTTCTTT CASSKGRENTEAFF TRBJ1-1 TRBV4-1 - -
TGCGCCAGCAGCTTGGATCCTGGCAGGGCCCCCTACGAGCAGTACTTC CASSLDPGRAPYEQYF TRBJ2-7 TRBV5-1 - once
TGTGCCAGCAGTGAAAGGGCTAGCGGGAGGGACCATGAGCAGTTCTTC CASSERASGRDHEQFF TRBJ2-1 TRBV6-1 TRBD2 many
TGTGCCAGCAGCTTAGAACTAGCAGGGGTGGATGAGCAGTTCTTC CASSLELAGVDEQFF TRBJ2-1 TRBV7-2 - -
TGTGCCAGCAGTTCCAAAGGACAGGGGGCCTATGGCTACACCTTC CASSSKGQGAYGYTF TRBJ1-2 TRBV27 TRBD1 -
TGTGCCAGTAGGAGGAGGGAGGCCGGGGAGCTGTTTTTT CASRRREAGELFF TRBJ2-2 TRBV19 - few